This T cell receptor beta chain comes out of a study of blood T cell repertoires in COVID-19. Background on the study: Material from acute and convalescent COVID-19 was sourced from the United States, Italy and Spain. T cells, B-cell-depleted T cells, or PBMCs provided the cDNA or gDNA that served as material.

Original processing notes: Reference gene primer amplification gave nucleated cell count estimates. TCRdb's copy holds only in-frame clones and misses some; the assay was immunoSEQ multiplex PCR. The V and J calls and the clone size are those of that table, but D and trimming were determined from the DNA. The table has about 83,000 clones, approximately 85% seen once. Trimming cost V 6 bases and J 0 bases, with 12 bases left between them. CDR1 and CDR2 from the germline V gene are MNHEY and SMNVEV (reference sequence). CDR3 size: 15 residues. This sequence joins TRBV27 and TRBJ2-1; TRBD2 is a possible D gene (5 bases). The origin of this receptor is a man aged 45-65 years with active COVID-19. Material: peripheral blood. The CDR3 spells CASSYDGSSYNEQFF. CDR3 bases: TGTGCCAGCAGCTACGATGGGAGCTCCTACAATGAGCAGTTCTTC.